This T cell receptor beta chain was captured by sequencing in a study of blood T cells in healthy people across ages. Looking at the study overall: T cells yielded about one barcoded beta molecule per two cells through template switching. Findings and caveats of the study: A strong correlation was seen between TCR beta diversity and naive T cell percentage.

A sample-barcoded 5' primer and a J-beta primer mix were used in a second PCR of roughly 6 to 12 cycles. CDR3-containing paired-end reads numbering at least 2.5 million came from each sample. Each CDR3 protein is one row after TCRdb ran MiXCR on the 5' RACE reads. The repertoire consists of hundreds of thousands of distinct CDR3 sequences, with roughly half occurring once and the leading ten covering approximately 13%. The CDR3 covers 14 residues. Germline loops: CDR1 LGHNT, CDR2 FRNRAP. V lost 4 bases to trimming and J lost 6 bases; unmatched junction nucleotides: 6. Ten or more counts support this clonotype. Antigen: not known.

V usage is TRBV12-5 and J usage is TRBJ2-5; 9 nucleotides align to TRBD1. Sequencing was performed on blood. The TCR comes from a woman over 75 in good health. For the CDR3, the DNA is TGTGCTAGTGGTTCCGACAGGGGGGGACAGACCCAGTACTTC. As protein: CASGSDRGGQTQYF.